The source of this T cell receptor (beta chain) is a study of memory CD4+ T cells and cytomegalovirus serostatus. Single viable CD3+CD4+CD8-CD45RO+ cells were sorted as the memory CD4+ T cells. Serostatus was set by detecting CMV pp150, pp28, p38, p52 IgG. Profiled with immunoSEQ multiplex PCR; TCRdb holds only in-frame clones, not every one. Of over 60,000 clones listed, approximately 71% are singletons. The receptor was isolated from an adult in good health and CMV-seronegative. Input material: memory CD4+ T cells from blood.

The CDR3 region has the DNA TGCAGCGTTGGACAGGGGGAAGGAACTGAAGCTTTCTTT. Protein: CSVGQGEGTEAFF. V is TRBV29-1 and J is TRBJ1-1, with TRBD1 matching over 9 bases. In germline, CDR1 is SQVTM, CDR2 ANQGSEA. V was clipped by 4 bases and J by 5 bases; unmatched bases: 5. The CDR3 length is 13 residues.